This TCR beta chain appears in the sequencing data of a study of CD8+CD57+ T cells in acquired aplastic anemia. Study in general: Sorting CD4+ and CD8+ cells gave DNA averaging approximately 3 ug.

Study results and limitations: Between patients and controls, some 31 CD8+ CDR3 sequences were found in common. Researchers reported that CD8+ Simpson's diversity was not significantly different in patients versus controls.

About this clonotype: Its antigen is not known.

The TCR beta profiling, which covered VDJ combination and CDR3 sequence, was carried out using genomic DNA as the template. TCRdb reprocessed the reads via MiXCR and lists one record per CDR3 protein. Counted here are under 350,000 distinct CDR3 sequences, about 56% occurring once; the ten biggest clones make up roughly 8%. The origin of this receptor is a human donor with severe aplastic anemia or a healthy control (not recorded which). Material: sorted CD4+, CD8+, or CD8+CD57+ T cells (not recorded which) from PBMCs.

The CDR3 sequence is CASSILESYEQYF. CDR3 DNA: TGTGCCAGCAGTATATTAGAGTCCTACGAGCAGTACTTC. The chain uses TRBV6-1 and TRBJ2-7, with unresolved D. The V gene's germline CDR1 is MNHNS and CDR2 SASEGT. V lost 5 bases to trimming and J lost 1 base, with 9 bases between them. The CDR3 has 13 residues.